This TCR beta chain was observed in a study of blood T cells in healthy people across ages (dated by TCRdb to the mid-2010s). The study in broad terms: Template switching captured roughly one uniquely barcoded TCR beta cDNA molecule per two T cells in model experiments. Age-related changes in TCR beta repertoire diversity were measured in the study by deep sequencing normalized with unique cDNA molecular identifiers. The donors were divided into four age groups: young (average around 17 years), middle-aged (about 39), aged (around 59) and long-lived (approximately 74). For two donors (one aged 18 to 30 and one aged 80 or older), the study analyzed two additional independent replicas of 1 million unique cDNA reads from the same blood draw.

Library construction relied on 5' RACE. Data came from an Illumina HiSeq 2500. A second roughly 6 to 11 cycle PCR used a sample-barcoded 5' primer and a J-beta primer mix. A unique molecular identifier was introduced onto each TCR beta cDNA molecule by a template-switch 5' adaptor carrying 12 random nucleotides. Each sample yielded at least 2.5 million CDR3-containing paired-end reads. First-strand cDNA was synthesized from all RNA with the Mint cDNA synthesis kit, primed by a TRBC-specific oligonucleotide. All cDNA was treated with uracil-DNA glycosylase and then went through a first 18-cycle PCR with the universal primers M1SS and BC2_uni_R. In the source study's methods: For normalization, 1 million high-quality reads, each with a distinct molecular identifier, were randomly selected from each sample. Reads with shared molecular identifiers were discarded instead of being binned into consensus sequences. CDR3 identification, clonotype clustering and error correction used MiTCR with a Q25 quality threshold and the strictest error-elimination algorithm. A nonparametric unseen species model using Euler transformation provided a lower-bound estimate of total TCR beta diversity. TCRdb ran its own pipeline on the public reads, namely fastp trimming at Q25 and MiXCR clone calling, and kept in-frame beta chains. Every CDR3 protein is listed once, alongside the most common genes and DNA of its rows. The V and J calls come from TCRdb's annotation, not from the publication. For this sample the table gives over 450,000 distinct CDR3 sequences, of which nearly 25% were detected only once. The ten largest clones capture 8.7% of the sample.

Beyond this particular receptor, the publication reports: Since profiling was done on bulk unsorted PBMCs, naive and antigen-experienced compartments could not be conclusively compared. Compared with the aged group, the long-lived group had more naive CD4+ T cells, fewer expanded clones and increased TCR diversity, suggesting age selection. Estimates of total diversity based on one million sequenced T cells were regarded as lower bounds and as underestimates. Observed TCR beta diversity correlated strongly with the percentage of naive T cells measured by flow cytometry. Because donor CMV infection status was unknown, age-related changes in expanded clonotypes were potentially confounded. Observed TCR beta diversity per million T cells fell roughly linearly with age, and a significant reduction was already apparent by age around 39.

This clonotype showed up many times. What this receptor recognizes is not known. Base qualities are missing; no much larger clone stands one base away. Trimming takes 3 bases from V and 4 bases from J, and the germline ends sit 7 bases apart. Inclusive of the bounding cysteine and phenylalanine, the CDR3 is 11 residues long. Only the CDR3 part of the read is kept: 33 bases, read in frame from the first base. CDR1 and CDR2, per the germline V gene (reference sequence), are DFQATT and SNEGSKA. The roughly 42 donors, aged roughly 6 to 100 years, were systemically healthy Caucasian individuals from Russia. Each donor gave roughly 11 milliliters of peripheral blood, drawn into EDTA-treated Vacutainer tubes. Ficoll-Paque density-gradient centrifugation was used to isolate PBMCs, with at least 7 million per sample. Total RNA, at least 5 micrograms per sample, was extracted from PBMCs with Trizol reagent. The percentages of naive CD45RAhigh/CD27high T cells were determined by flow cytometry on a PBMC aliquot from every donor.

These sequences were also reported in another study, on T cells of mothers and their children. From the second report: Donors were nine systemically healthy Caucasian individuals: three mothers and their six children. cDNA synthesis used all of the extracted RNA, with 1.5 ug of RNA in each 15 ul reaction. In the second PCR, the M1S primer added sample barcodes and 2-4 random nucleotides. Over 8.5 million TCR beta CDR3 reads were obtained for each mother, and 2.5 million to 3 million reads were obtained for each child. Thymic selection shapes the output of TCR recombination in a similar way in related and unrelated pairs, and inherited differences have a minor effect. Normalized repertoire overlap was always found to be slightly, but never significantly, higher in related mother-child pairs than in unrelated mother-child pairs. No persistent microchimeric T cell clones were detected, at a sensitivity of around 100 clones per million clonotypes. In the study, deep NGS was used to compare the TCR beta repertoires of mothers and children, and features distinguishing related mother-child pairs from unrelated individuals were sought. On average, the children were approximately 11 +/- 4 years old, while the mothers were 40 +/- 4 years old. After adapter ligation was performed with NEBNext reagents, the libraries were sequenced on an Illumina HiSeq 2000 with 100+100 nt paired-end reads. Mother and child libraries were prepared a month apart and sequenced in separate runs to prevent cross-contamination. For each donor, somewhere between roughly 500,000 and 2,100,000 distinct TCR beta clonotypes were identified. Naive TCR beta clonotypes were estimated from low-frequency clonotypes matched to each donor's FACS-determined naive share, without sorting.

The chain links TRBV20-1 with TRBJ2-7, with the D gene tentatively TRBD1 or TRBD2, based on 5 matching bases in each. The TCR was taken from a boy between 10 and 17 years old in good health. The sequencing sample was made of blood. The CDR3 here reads CSASGAYEQYF. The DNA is TGCAGTGCTAGCGGGGCGTACGAGCAGTACTTC.